Below, 30 T cell receptor beta chains from the same sample are listed, as sequenced in a study of blood T cells in healthy people across ages. The second PCR ran roughly 6 to 11 cycles with a sample-barcoded 5' primer and J-beta primers. MiXCR was run by TCRdb on the 5' RACE reads, yielding one entry per CDR3 protein. The sample lists 650,000 to 800,000 distinct CDR3 sequences, approximately 52% seen once, with about 13% in the top ten. Specimen: blood. These receptors were collected from a woman of 80 years or more in good health.

At least ten counts were recorded for this clonotype. V usage is TRBV24-1 and J usage is TRBJ2-3; D call uncertain. Germline V gene data show CDR1 as KGHDR and CDR2 as SFDVKD. The CDR3 is 14 amino acids. Trimming stripped 0 bases from V and 4 bases from J, with 7 bases between. Here the CDR3 reads CATSDLLYSDTQYF. The CDR3 DNA sequence: TGTGCCACCAGTGATTTGCTGTATTCAGATACGCAGTATTTT.

In its sample, this clonotype was seen many times. This rearrangement joins TRBV27 to TRBJ2-7, with a possible D match to TRBD1 (6 bases). V lost 2 bases, J lost 3 bases, and 14 bases lay in between. This CDR3 spans 15 amino acids. Germline CDR1 reads MNHEY; CDR2 reads SMNVEV (reference sequence). The CDR3 region is CASSLLIAGVYEQYF. CDR3 nucleotides: TGTGCCAGCAGTTTACTAATCGCAGGGGTCTACGAGCAGTACTTC.

In regard to this clonotype: This may arise from a read error, as a much more abundant clone is one base away. The chain is built from TRBV5-5 and TRBJ1-1; a weak D match, TRBD1 (5 bases). Germline V gives CDR1 SGHKS, CDR2 YYEKEE (reference sequence). With 6 bases removed from V and 3 bases from J, the gap between germline ends came to 18 bases. CDR3 length: 15 residues. DNA for the CDR3: TGTGCCAGCACCCTAGACAGTCTGCGGGACACTGAAGCTTTCTTT. Protein sequence: CASTLDSLRDTEAFF.

Notes on this clonotype: A much more abundant neighbour one base away suggests this may be a read error. The V and J genes are TRBV5-1 and TRBJ2-6; D is ambiguous. The CDR3 is made up of 14 amino acids. The V gene's germline CDR1 is SGHRS and CDR2 YFSETQ. The CDR3 spells CASKAVSVANVLTF. The CDR3, as DNA: TGCGCCAGCAAAGCAGTCTCTGTGGCCAACGTCCTGACTTTC.

This clonotype was detected once. The chain carries TRBV6-2 or TRBV6-3 and TRBJ2-1; possible D gene TRBD2, 5 bases. Trimming took off 9 bases at V and 1 base at J, with 19 bases between the two ends. The CDR3 has 16 residues. Germline V gene data show CDR1 as MNHEY and CDR2 as SVGEGT. This CDR3 reads CASRTLLASSYNEQFF. The CDR3 bases are TGTGCCAGTCGCACCTTATTAGCGTCTTCCTACAATGAGCAGTTCTTC.

As for this clonotype: A much larger clonotype is one base distant, so this may be a read error. This rearrangement joins TRBV28 to TRBJ2-4; possibly TRBD2 for D (6 bases). Germline values: CDR1 MDHEN, CDR2 SYDVKM. This CDR3 is 16 amino acids long. The CDR3 loop reads CVSSGPAGRAKNIQYF. The CDR3 bases are TGTGTCAGCAGTGGCCCCGCGGGACGAGCCAAAAACATTCAGTACTTC. The complete variable domain, with remaining parts taken from reference TRBV28 and TRBJ2-4, reads DVKVTQSSRYLVKRTGEKVFLECVQDMDHENMFWYRQDPGLGLRLIYFSYDVKMKEKGDIPEGYSVSREKKERFSLILESASTNQTSMYLCVSSGPAGRAKNIQYFGAGTRLSVL.

V gene TRBV6-1 combines with J gene TRBJ2-5; D not certain. Looked up from germline, CDR1 is MNHNS and CDR2 is SASEGT. The CDR3 is 13 residues long. V was trimmed by 7 bases and J by 2 bases, leaving 11 bases between them. This CDR3 reads CASIQYGQETQYF. CDR3 in DNA: TGTGCCAGCATCCAGTACGGGCAAGAGACCCAGTACTTC.

A single count supports this clonotype. The chain links TRBV4-1 to TRBJ2-3; D is ambiguous. Germline-derived CDR1 and CDR2 are MGHRA and YSYEKL. There are 12 residues in the CDR3. V was trimmed by 0 bases and J by 8 bases, leaving 6 bases between them. This CDR3 reads CASSQELGTQYF. CDR3 sequence (DNA): TGCGCCAGCAGCCAAGAGCTGGGTACGCAGTATTTT.

This chain joins TRBV2 and TRBJ2-3, with TRBD2 matching 12 bases. CDR1 is SNHLY and CDR2 is FYNNEI in the germline V gene. The CDR3 runs to 15 residues. V was clipped by 8 bases and J by 0 bases; unmatched bases: 3. In nucleotides, the CDR3 is TGTGCCAGCCTCGGGACTAGCGGGAGCACAGATACGCAGTATTTT. Amino acids: CASLGTSGSTDTQYF.

For this clonotype: No conserved phenylalanine or tryptophan is present at the end of the CDR3, so a read error is the likely explanation. The chain couples TRBV12-3 or TRBV12-4 to TRBJ2-1, with unresolved D. The J call may be mistaken, given a closer DNA end match to TRBJ2-7. CDR3 length: 14 amino acids. The CDR3 region is CASGRHYSYNEQYL. DNA for the CDR3: TGTGCCAGCGGTCGACACTACTCCTACAATGAGCAGTACCTC.

For this clonotype: A much larger clonotype is one base distant, so this may be a read error. V usage is TRBV20-1 and J usage is TRBJ2-3; possible D gene TRBD2, 6 bases. Germline V gene sequence: CDR1 DFQATT, CDR2 SNEGSKA (reference sequence). This CDR3 has 16 residues. Trimming stripped 6 bases from V and 3 bases from J, with 22 bases between. CDR3 loop: CSAHGTRRRATDTQYF. CDR3 DNA sequence: TGCAGTGCACATGGGACTCGCCGGAGGGCGACAGATACGCAGTATTTT.

The chain joins TRBV5-1 to TRBJ2-2; D is unclear. Germline V gives CDR1 SGHRS, CDR2 YFSETQ. The CDR3 runs to 15 residues. V was shortened by 4 bases and J by 0 bases, with 10 bases between the two germline ends. CDR3 DNA sequence: TGCGCCAGCAGCCCTTCGACTCCGAACACCGGGGAGCTGTTTTTT. Encoded protein: CASSPSTPNTGELFF.

The V and J genes are TRBV9 and TRBJ2-5; 7 positions agree with TRBD1. The DNA end is more similar to TRBJ2-7, so the J call may be wrong. This CDR3 region has 15 residues. CDR1 and CDR2 from the germline V gene are SGDLS and YYNGEE. CDR3: CASSVETGPPYEQYF. CDR3 in DNA: TGTGCCAGCAGCGTAGAGACAGGGCCACCCTACGAGCAGTACTTC.

The chain carries TRBV7-2 and TRBJ2-5; 14 bases are shared with TRBD2. Per the germline V gene, CDR1 is SGHTA and CDR2 is FQGNSA. The J segment lost 5 bases and the V segment lost 4 bases, leaving 12 bases of the junction unmatched. There are 18 residues in the CDR3. The CDR3 here is CASSSTTGTSGRRETQYF. The CDR3, as DNA: TGTGCCAGCAGCTCGACCACCGGGACTAGCGGGAGAAGGGAGACCCAGTACTTC.

This chain joins TRBV25-1 and TRBJ2-7; tentative D call: TRBD1 (6 bases). The CDR3 consists of 14 residues. CDR1 and CDR2 from the germline V gene are MGHDK and SYGVNS. Trimming shortened V by 1 base and J by 5 bases, and 12 bases separated the two germline ends. CDR3 protein: CASSELRTAHEQYF. CDR3 in DNA: TGTGCCAGCAGTGAATTAAGGACAGCACACGAGCAGTACTTC.

The chain employs TRBV29-1 and TRBJ2-3; D unresolved. Germline-derived CDR1 and CDR2 are SQVTM and ANQGSEA. V was shortened by 6 bases and J by 4 bases, with 14 bases between the two germline ends. The CDR3 extends over 13 amino acids. CDR3 amino acids: CSVRWAGSDTQYF. The CDR3 DNA reads TGCAGCGTCCGGTGGGCAGGCTCAGATACGCAGTATTTT.

The chain has TRBV29-1 and TRBJ2-1, with a tentative D call TRBD2 (5 bases). Germline CDR1 and CDR2: SQVTM and ANQGSEA. V was trimmed by 4 bases and J by 10 bases, leaving 14 bases between them. This CDR3 contains 12 residues. CDR3 amino acids: CSVGRGPPEQFF. CDR3 DNA sequence: TGCAGCGTTGGGAGAGGGCCCCCGGAGCAGTTCTTC.

The CDR3 loop reads CASSDSERGLTDTQYF. CDR3 DNA sequence: TGTGCCAGCAGCGATTCCGAGCGGGGACTCACAGATACGCAGTATTTT. The chain carries TRBV7-8 and TRBJ2-3, with 7 nucleotides matching TRBD2. V lost 5 bases and J lost 2; bases outside the gene matches: 10. The CDR3 loop spans 16 amino acids. Germline V gene data show CDR1 as SGHVS and CDR2 as FQNEAQ. The complete variable domain, with remaining parts taken from reference TRBV7-8 and TRBJ2-3, reads GAGVSQSPRYKVAKRGQDVALRCDPISGHVSLFWYQQALGQGPEFLTYFQNEAQLDKSGLPSDRFFAERPEGSVSTLKIQRTQQEDSAVYLCASSDSERGLTDTQYFGPGTRLTVL.

V is TRBV28 and J is TRBJ1-6; D may be TRBD1 (5 bases). Trimming left V 5 bases short and J 5 bases short, with 13 bases between. The length of the CDR3 is 15 residues. From germline, CDR1 is MDHEN and CDR2 SYDVKM. CDR3 sequence: CASSLTGTNNSPLHF. The CDR3 DNA reads as TGTGCCAGCAGTCTCACCGGGACCAATAATTCACCCCTCCACTTT.

The chain uses TRBV7-2 and TRBJ2-3; D call uncertain. The V gene's germline CDR1 is SGHTA and CDR2 FQGNSA. V dropped 6 bases and J dropped 2 bases, with 9 bases sitting between them. The CDR3 totals 13 residues. The CDR3 region has the DNA TGTGCCAGCAGGGGTGGGAACACAGATACGCAGTATTTT. Protein: CASRGGNTDTQYF.

The rearrangement links TRBV27 to TRBJ2-7, with TRBD2 matching 11 bases. This CDR3 has 15 residues. Germline V gene lookup returns CDR1 MNHEY and CDR2 SMNVEV (reference sequence). The trim removed 3 bases at V and 12 bases at J, leaving 13 bases unmatched. The CDR3, as DNA: TGTGCCAGCAGTTTGTTTTGGGGACTAGCGGAGCTGATGTACTTC. Translation gives CASSLFWGLAELMYF.

This clonotype appeared once. The chain employs TRBV18 and TRBJ1-5; perhaps TRBD1 as D (6 bases). The CDR3 has 13 amino acids. Trimming left V 1 base short and J 6 bases short, with 7 bases between. In germline, CDR1 is KGHSH, CDR2 LQKENI. CDR3 sequence reads: CASSPRGGQPQHF. CDR3 DNA sequence: TGTGCCAGCTCACCACGAGGGGGTCAGCCCCAGCATTTT.

In the case of this clonotype: One end of the junction is discordant with germline, which a read error may explain. CDR3 bases: TGTGCCAGCAGCAGACCAGGGGGGGCCGGGGCCAACGTCCTGGCTTTC. Translating it yields CASSRPGGAGANVLAF. V is TRBV3-1 and J is TRBJ2-6; TRBD1 or TRBD2 may be the D gene (7 bases each). Looked up from germline, CDR1 is LGHDT and CDR2 is YNNKEL (reference sequence). The CDR3 has 16 amino acids.

The chain recombines TRBV5-1 with TRBJ2-3, with D perhaps assigned TRBD1 or TRBD2 (6 bases each). V lost 7 bases, J lost 0 bases, and 15 bases lay in between. Germline V gene data show CDR1 as SGHRS and CDR2 as YFSETQ. The CDR3 is made up of 15 amino acids. This chain's CDR3 is CASRGTRPSTDTQYF. The CDR3 region has the DNA TGCGCCAGCCGCGGGACAAGGCCTAGCACAGATACGCAGTATTTT.

This clonotype appeared once. This may stem from a read error, because a much larger clone lies one nucleotide away. The V call is TRBV10-3, the J call TRBJ1-4, with a tentative D call TRBD1 (5 bases). The CDR3 consists of 16 residues. V lost 8 bases, J lost 5 bases, and 21 bases lay in between. Germline CDR1 and CDR2: ENHRY and SYGVKD. CDR3 DNA sequence: TGTGCCATCGGCCGGGACCGGACTTCGGGGAATGAAAAACTGTTTTTT. The encoded protein is CAIGRDRTSGNEKLFF.

This clonotype showed up just a few times. A much larger clone lies one base from this, so it may be a read error. The J gene is TRBJ2-1, the V gene TRBV7-3; D uncertain. The DNA matches TRBJ2-7 better at its end, which makes the J call doubtful. Germline V gene lookup returns CDR1 SGHTA and CDR2 FQGTGA. There are 15 residues in the CDR3. CDR3 amino acids: CASSLEGSSYNEQYF. The DNA for the CDR3 is TGTGCCAGCAGCTTAGAAGGTAGCTCCTACAATGAGCAGTACTTC.

The sample holds a few counts of this clonotype. The rearrangement links TRBV6-6 to TRBJ1-2, with D perhaps TRBD1 (5 bases). Germline V gene data show CDR1 as MNHNY and CDR2 as SVGAGI (reference sequence). The CDR3 is 11 amino acids. The ends were cut back, 8 bases at V and 5 bases at J, with 9 bases in the middle. The CDR3 DNA reads TGTGCCAGCGGGGGAGTATATGGCTACACCTTC. Translating gives CASGGVYGYTF.

This clonotype was seen many times. The rearrangement joins TRBV6-5 to TRBJ2-2; D not certain. Trimming shortened V by 4 bases and J by 6 bases, and 6 bases separated the two germline ends. This CDR3 has 12 amino acids. Germline CDR1 and CDR2: MNHEY and SVGAGI. This CDR3 is CASSFAAGELFF. CDR3 bases: TGTGCCAGCAGTTTCGCGGCCGGGGAGCTGTTTTTT.

The sample holds a few counts of this clonotype. The chain joins TRBV10-3 to TRBJ2-1; unclear D gene. The CDR3 covers 11 residues. Germline lookup yields CDR1 ENHRY and CDR2 SYGVKD. Trimming removed 10 bases from V and 8 bases from J, with 12 bases in between. Here the CDR3 reads CASKFVDEQFF. CDR3 sequence (DNA): TGTGCCAGCAAATTCGTGGATGAGCAGTTCTTC.

This clonotype has ten or more counts. This rearrangement joins TRBV10-3 to TRBJ1-5; TRBD1 matches 9 bases. The CDR3 length is 14 residues. In germline, CDR1 is ENHRY, CDR2 SYGVKD. Trimming took 0 bases from V and 7 from J; bases not matched to a gene: 1. The CDR3 region has the DNA TGTGCCATCAGTGAGTCACAGGGGGCACAGCCCCAGCATTTT. Translating it yields CAISESQGAQPQHF.